The T cell receptor beta chain under discussion was sequenced for a study of T cell clones after liver transplantation. Across the study: TCRbeta sequencing after a pre-transplant mixed lymphocyte reaction identified graft-donor-reactive clones, later tracked in post-transplant blood. Study conclusions and caveats: In a couple of subjects, few donor cells limited the measurable donor-reactive repertoire.

As concerns this clone: Its antigen is unidentified.

Repertoires were generated with immunoSEQ multiplex PCR, while TCRdb's copy carries only in-frame clones and drops some. The sample includes 75,000 to 95,000 clones, about 85% of them seen just once. Germline CDR1 is LGHNA and CDR2 is YSLEER. V lost 0 bases, J lost 2 bases, and 3 bases stayed unmatched. This CDR3 region has 15 residues. The clonotype was recovered from a human patient who received a liver transplant. The T cells may come from the graft donor. The starting material was CD4+ T cells from blood, obtained 48 months after liver transplant. This chain joins TRBV4-3 and TRBJ2-7, with 8 nucleotides matching TRBD1. The CDR3 DNA reads as TGCGCCAGCAGCCAAGAACACAGGGGGGCCTACGAGCAGTACTTC. It yields the protein CASSQEHRGAYEQYF.